Listed below are T cell receptor beta chains from one sample, sequenced in a study of blood T cells in healthy people across ages. MiXCR was run by TCRdb on the 5' RACE reads, yielding one entry per CDR3 protein. The sample has 1 million to 1.2 million distinct CDR3 sequences, about two fifths seen once; the top ten hold under 15%. Material for sequencing was blood. Every receptor here comes from a man aged 18 to 29 in good health. CDR3s include the opening cysteine and the closing phenylalanine or tryptophan. A D gene is named only where the DNA matches it firmly. Some rows mark clone size as missing; the rest say once, few, many or name a class of expanded clone.

j_call clone_size v_call d_call cdr3_nt cdr3_aa
TRBJ2-3 many TRBV4-2 TRBD1 TGTGCCAGCAGCCAAGTTGCGAACAGGGGAGTTGGAGATACGCAGTATTTT CASSQVANRGVGDTQYF
TRBJ1-4 few TRBV5-1 - TGCGCCAGCAGTCTCTATACCCTGGGGGAGGAAAAACTGTTTTTT CASSLYTLGEEKLFF
TRBJ2-5 - TRBV2 - TGTGCCAGCAGTGAAAAGGTTTCGCAGTACTTC CASSEKVSQYF
TRBJ1-2 few TRBV28 - TGTGCCAGCAGTTCGGACACGTTTAGCTATGGCTACACCTTC CASSSDTFSYGYTF
TRBJ1-1 few TRBV6-2/TRBV6-3 - TGTGCCAGCAGTTACGGAGAGATTACTGAAGCTTTCTTT CASSYGEITEAFF
TRBJ1-1 - TRBV4-1 - TGCGCCAGCAGCCAAGTTGGGGGCGGTGGTGAAGCTTTCTTT CASSQVGGGGEAFF
TRBJ1-2 - TRBV18 - TGTGCCAGCTCACCGCGAAGATCCGGGACCAAGACCGTGGGTGGCTACACCTTC CASSPRRSGTKTVGGYTF
TRBJ1-2 few TRBV7-8 - TGTGCCAGCAGCTTAGACTCACAGATCTATGGCTACACCTTC CASSLDSQIYGYTF
TRBJ1-6 few TRBV6-1 - TGTGCCAGCACCCTACAGAGCTCCTATAATTCACCCCTCCACTTT CASTLQSSYNSPLHF
TRBJ2-5 - TRBV12-3/TRBV12-4 - TGTGCCAGCAGTGCCGGTACCAAAGGGGGTGAGCAGTACTTC CASSAGTKGGEQYF
TRBJ2-2 - TRBV25-1 - TGTGCCAGCAGTGAGAGTCCGGGGGATACCGGGGAGCTGTTTTTT CASSESPGDTGELFF
TRBJ1-3 few TRBV10-3 TRBD1 TGTGCCACATTGACAGGGGTAGATGGAAACACCATATATTTT CATLTGVDGNTIYF
TRBJ2-7 - TRBV2 TRBD1 TGTGCCAGCAGTGACTGGGACAGGGTCTCCTACGAGCAGTACTTC CASSDWDRVSYEQYF
TRBJ2-4 many TRBV10-3 TRBD1 TGTGCCATCACCCCGGGACAGGGGGAATATCTAGCTAACAAACTAGCCAAAAACATTCAGTACTTC CAITPGQGEYLANKLAKNIQYF
TRBJ2-5 - TRBV3-1 - TGTGCCAGCAGCCGCCAGGGGAACCAAGAGACCCAGTACTTC CASSRQGNQETQYF
TRBJ1-5 - TRBV6-4 - TGTGCCAGCAGTGACCAGACATATAGCAATCAGCCCCAGCATTTT CASSDQTYSNQPQHF
TRBJ1-1 - TRBV3-1 - TGTGCCAGCAGCCAAACCGAGGCAGGGGAGAACGTGAACACTGAAGCTTTCTTT CASSQTEAGENVNTEAFF
TRBJ1-6 - TRBV5-1 TRBD1 TGCGCCAGCAGCTTAAACAGGGGGCGAAATTCACCCCTCCACTTT CASSLNRGRNSPLHF
TRBJ2-7 - TRBV7-8 - TGTGCCAGCAGCCCACTCGGGGCCGGAGACTACGAGCAGTACTTC CASSPLGAGDYEQYF
TRBJ1-4 once TRBV20-1 - TGCAGTGCTAGGGATGCAGGTGCAACTAATGAAAAACTGTTTTTT CSARDAGATNEKLFF
TRBJ2-3 - TRBV27 - TGTGCCAGCTCACCCTTCGGGGGGCCCCCAGATACGCAGTATTTT CASSPFGGPPDTQYF
TRBJ2-7 - TRBV5-6 - TGTGCCAGCAGCTTAACGTACAGTCTCGGCTCCTACGAGCAGTACTTC CASSLTYSLGSYEQYF
TRBJ1-5 - TRBV20-1 - TGCAGTGCTAGAGAACAGGCGAATCAGCCCCAGCATTTT CSAREQANQPQHF
TRBJ2-4 - TRBV7-3 - TGTGCCAGCAGCTTAAGTTGGGGGGCTGTAGCCAAAAACATTCAGTACTTC CASSLSWGAVAKNIQYF
TRBJ2-7 few TRBV11-2 - TGTGCCAGCAGCCTCACCGGGACATTTGCGTACGAGCAGTACTTC CASSLTGTFAYEQYF
TRBJ2-2 - TRBV10-3 - TGTGCCATCAGTGAGTCTGGGACTTTGAACACCGGGGAGCTGTTTTTT CAISESGTLNTGELFF
TRBJ2-7 few TRBV6-5 - TGTGCCAGCAGTTCAAGGTCGAACGAGCAGTACTTC CASSSRSNEQYF
TRBJ1-5 - TRBV11-2 TRBD1 TGTGCCAGCAGCTTGGACAGGGGAAAACAGCCCCAGCATTTT CASSLDRGKQPQHF
TRBJ2-3 - TRBV7-2 TRBD2 TGTGCCAGCAGCTTAGGTTTCCAGCGGGGGACGAGAGATACGCAGTATTTT CASSLGFQRGTRDTQYF
TRBJ2-3 - TRBV12-3/TRBV12-4 - TGTGCCAGCAGTTTAGGAGGACACCGAGATACGCAGTATTTT CASSLGGHRDTQYF
TRBJ1-1 - TRBV3-1 - TGTGCCAGCAGCCAAGATTTGACAGAGAACACTGAAGCTTTCTTT CASSQDLTENTEAFF
TRBJ2-7 - TRBV4-3 TRBD1 TGCGCCAGCAGCCAAGAGGCCCAGGGGGCTATCTACGAGCAGTACTTC CASSQEAQGAIYEQYF
TRBJ1-2 few TRBV5-1 - TGCGCCAGCAGCCCGGACGGGGGTAGTGGCTACACCTTC CASSPDGGSGYTF
TRBJ2-1 - TRBV20-1 - TGCAGTGCTGTGGGGGGCTACAATGAGCAGTTCTTC CSAVGGYNEQFF
TRBJ2-7 - TRBV4-2 - TGTGCCAGCAGCCAAGACCTGCAGGCCAAATACGAGCAGTACTTC CASSQDLQAKYEQYF
TRBJ1-1 - TRBV14 - TGTGCCAGCAGCCAAACAGGGCATTCGGAAGCTTTCTTT CASSQTGHSEAFF
TRBJ2-1 - TRBV27 TRBD2 TGTGCCACGGCTAGCGGGGGCGATGAGCAGTTCTTC CATASGGDEQFF
TRBJ1-1 - TRBV6-5 - TGTGCCACCCAACGGTCCTCTTATATGAACACTGAAGCTTTCTTT CATQRSSYMNTEAFF
TRBJ2-5 - TRBV20-1 TRBD1 TGCAGTGCTCTTCGACGGACAGGGGGTCGAGAGACCCAGTACTTC CSALRRTGGRETQYF
TRBJ2-7 - TRBV9 TRBD1 TGTGCCAGCAGCGCCGGGACAGATTCGTACGAGCAGTACTTC CASSAGTDSYEQYF
TRBJ1-6 - TRBV7-2 - TGTGCCAGCAGCTTCGGTGGGTCCAGCCCTTATAATTCACCCCTCCACTTT CASSFGGSSPYNSPLHF
TRBJ1-6 - TRBV5-1 - TGCGCCAGCAGCCCGACGGGACCGGTAAATTCACCCCTCCACTTT CASSPTGPVNSPLHF
TRBJ2-1 few TRBV5-1 TRBD2 TGCGCCAGCAGCCCTAGCGGGGAATCCTACAATGAGCAGTTCTTC CASSPSGESYNEQFF
TRBJ1-1 - TRBV12-3/TRBV12-4 - TGTGCCAGCACTCCTCCCCATGGGGTCATGAACACTGAAGCTTTCTTT CASTPPHGVMNTEAFF
TRBJ1-2 few TRBV6-1 - TGTGCCAGCAGTGAAGCGGCGATGGTCAACTATGGCTACACCTTC CASSEAAMVNYGYTF
TRBJ2-5 once TRBV12-3/TRBV12-4 TRBD1 TGTGCCAGCAGTTCACAGCCGGGGACAGGGGGCCAAGAGACCCAGTACTTC CASSSQPGTGGQETQYF
TRBJ2-5 - TRBV9 - TGTGCCAGCAGCGTAGGATTTGAGGCGTTCGAGACCCAGTACTTC CASSVGFEAFETQYF
TRBJ1-2 - TRBV9 - TGTGCCAGCAGCGTAGTCCGGGACGGTAACTATGGCTACACCTTC CASSVVRDGNYGYTF
TRBJ1-2 few TRBV3-1 - TGTGCCAGCAGCCCCTTCCAGACGACCCAGTATGGCTACACCTTC CASSPFQTTQYGYTF
TRBJ2-1 few TRBV7-2 - TGTGCCAGCAGCTTATGGGGGGAGCCAAACAATGAGCAGTTCTTC CASSLWGEPNNEQFF
TRBJ2-5 - TRBV11-2 - TGTGCCAGCAGCTTGGCCCTAGCCCTCAATGAGCAGTACTTC CASSLALALNEQYF
TRBJ1-2 many TRBV27 TRBD1 TGTGCCAGCAGTCTGACGACAGGGGGGTATGGCTACACCTTC CASSLTTGGYGYTF
TRBJ2-3 few TRBV29-1 - TGCAGCGTCGCCCCCGGAGGGGACACAGATACGCAGTATTTT CSVAPGGDTDTQYF
TRBJ2-3 - TRBV5-6 - TGTGCCAGCAGCTTGGGGGGACGGAAAGATACGCAGTATTTT CASSLGGRKDTQYF